These T cell receptor beta chains were read from a single sample in a study of cytomegalovirus exposure and HLA in healthy donors. The repertoire was sequenced with immunoSEQ multiplex PCR; TCRdb's copy has only in-frame clones and lacks some. The data hold tens of thousands of clones, with approximately 79% observed a single time. The specimen sequenced was PBMCs. The receptors derive from a woman aged 25 to 39 in good health and CMV-seropositive. Each CDR3 is given with its conserved first and last residue. A D gene is named only where the DNA matches it firmly. Rows may omit the clone size; those that give it use once, few, many or a size class.

TRBV19	TRBJ1-2	.	12	TRBD1	CATEGQGDGYTF	TGTGCCACCGAGGGACAGGGGGATGGCTACACCTTC
TRBV18	TRBJ1-5	.	16	.	CASSPNIQGENQPQHF	TGTGCCAGCTCACCTAACATACAGGGTGAGAATCAGCCCCAGCATTTT
TRBV13	TRBJ2-4	.	19	.	CASSVAGSRTLLAKNIQYF	TGTGCCAGCAGCGTCGCGGGTTCTAGGACCCTGCTAGCCAAAAACATTCAGTACTTC
TRBV6-5	TRBJ1-1	.	13	.	CASSSDSDTEAFF	TGTGCCAGCAGTTCAGACAGTGACACTGAAGCTTTCTTT
TRBV2	TRBJ2-5	.	14	.	CASSMDYLQETQYF	TGTGCCAGCTCGATGGACTACCTCCAAGAGACCCAGTACTTC
TRBV11-2	TRBJ1-1	.	15	.	CASSLDRDRSREAFF	TGTGCCAGCAGCTTAGATCGGGATAGGTCTCGAGAAGCTTTCTTT
TRBV5-1	TRBJ2-3	.	15	TRBD1	CASREGQPSSDTQYF	TGCGCCAGCAGAGAGGGACAGCCGTCTTCAGATACGCAGTATTTT
TRBV27	TRBJ1-2	.	15	TRBD1	CASSTIRGANYGYTF	TGTGCCAGCAGCACAATCAGGGGGGCGAACTATGGCTACACCTTC
TRBV28	TRBJ2-7	.	14	.	CASSPQGALNEQYF	TGTGCCAGCAGTCCCCAAGGGGCGCTGAACGAGCAGTACTTC
TRBV5-8	TRBJ1-4	.	13	TRBD1	CASSKDRGGKLFF	TGTGCCAGCAGCAAGGACAGGGGAGGAAAACTGTTTTTT
TRBV11-2	TRBJ1-1	.	13	.	CASSLEGRTEAFF	TGTGCCAGCAGCTTAGAGGGGAGGACCGAAGCTTTCTTT
TRBV29-1	TRBJ2-1	few	15	TRBD2	CSGGTTPSSYNEQFF	TGCAGCGGCGGGACTACTCCAAGCTCCTACAATGAGCAGTTCTTC
TRBV27	TRBJ1-1	.	14	TRBD1	CASIESTGGAEAFF	TGTGCCAGCATAGAATCCACAGGGGGCGCTGAAGCTTTCTTT
TRBV27	TRBJ1-4	once	15	.	CASSSVGETNEKLFF	TGTGCCAGCAGTTCAGTCGGGGAAACTAATGAAAAACTGTTTTTT